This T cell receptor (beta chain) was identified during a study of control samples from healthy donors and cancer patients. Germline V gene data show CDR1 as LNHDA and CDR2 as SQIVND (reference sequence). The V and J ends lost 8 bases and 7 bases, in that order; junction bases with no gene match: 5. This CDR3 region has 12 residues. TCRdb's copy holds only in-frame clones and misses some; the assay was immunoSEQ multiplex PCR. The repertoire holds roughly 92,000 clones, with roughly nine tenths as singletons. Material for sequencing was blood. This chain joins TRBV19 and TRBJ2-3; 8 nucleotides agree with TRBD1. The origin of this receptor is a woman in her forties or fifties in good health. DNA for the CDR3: TGTGCCAGTCTTGACAGGGGAAATACGCAGTATTTT. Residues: CASLDRGNTQYF.